Sequencing of this TCR beta chain was carried out in a study of naive and memory T cell subsets. The beta constant-region primer was an equimolar mix of two oligonucleotides covering TRBC1 and TRBC2. Nested alpha and beta constant-region primers with the SP2 primer drove four PCR rounds on ligated cDNA. TCRdb reprocessed the UMI-ligation and nested PCR reads via MiXCR and lists one record per CDR3 protein. The sample lists some 82,000 distinct CDR3 sequences; around 11% were seen once. Study-wide findings and caveats: Findings for naive and memory subsets could not be checked against ground truth. Naive repertoires, especially CD8, held a few larger clonotypes, possibly memory cells re-expressing CD45RA.

Germline V gene lookup returns CDR1 SGHRS and CDR2 YFSETQ. The CDR3 consists of 15 residues. Trimming shortened V by 3 bases and J by 1 base, and 13 bases separated the two germline ends. In this sample, this clonotype turned up a few times. Its antigen is still unknown. Overnight CMV lysate stimulation of fresh PBMCs defined donor CMV status by CD4+ IFNgamma. The chain has TRBV5-1 and TRBJ1-1, with a possible D match to TRBD1 (5 bases). The source of this sequence is a human donor in good health. Sequencing input: naive CD4+ T cells from blood. CDR3 DNA: TGCGCCAGCAGCTCAACAGGCGGGCCGAACACTGAAGCTTTCTTT. Amino acids: CASSSTGGPNTEAFF.